This TCR beta chain was found in a study of blood T cell repertoires in COVID-19. Data came from immunoSEQ multiplex PCR; TCRdb stores just in-frame clones and leaves some out. The sample contains about 200,000 clones, about 80% of which appear only once. CDR3 size: 14 residues. The trim removed 2 bases at V and 7 bases at J, leaving 6 bases unmatched. From germline, CDR1 is MNHNS and CDR2 SASEGT. Sequencing used PBMCs or T cells enriched from blood (not recorded which). V usage is TRBV6-1 and J usage is TRBJ2-5, with 8 bases lining up with TRBD2. The clonotype was recovered from a man aged 35-49 years who had recovered from COVID-19. CDR3 loop: CASSESPAGGTQYF. As DNA, the CDR3 is TGTGCCAGCAGTGAAAGCCCCGCGGGAGGGACCCAGTACTTC.